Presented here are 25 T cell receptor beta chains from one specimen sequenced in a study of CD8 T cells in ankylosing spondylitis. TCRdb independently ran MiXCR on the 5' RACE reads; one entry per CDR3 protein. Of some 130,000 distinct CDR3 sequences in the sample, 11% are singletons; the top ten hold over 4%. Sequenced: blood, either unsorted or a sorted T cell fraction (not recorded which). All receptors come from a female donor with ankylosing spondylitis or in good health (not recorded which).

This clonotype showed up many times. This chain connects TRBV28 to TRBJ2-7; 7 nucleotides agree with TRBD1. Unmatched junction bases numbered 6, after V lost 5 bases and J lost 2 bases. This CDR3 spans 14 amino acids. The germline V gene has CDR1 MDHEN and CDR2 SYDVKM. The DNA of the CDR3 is TGTGCCAGCAGTAGACAGGGTGGGCCCTACGAGCAGTACTTC. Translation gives CASSRQGGPYEQYF.

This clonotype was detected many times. In DNA form, the CDR3 reads TGCAGTGCCCAGGTTATAGCGGGACAGGGGCGCAATTCACCCCTCCACTTT. This sequence encodes CSAQVIAGQGRNSPLHF. V is TRBV20-1 and J is TRBJ1-6, with TRBD1 matching 10 bases. Germline CDR1 reads DFQATT; CDR2 reads SNEGSKA (reference sequence). The V and J ends lost 6 bases and 7 bases, in that order; junction bases with no gene match: 15. The CDR3 length is 17 residues.

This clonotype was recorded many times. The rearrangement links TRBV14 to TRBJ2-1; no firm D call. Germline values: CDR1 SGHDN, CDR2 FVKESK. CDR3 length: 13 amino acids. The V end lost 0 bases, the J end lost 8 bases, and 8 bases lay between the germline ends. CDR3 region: CASSQEGFDEQFF. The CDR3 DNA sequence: TGTGCCAGCAGCCAAGAGGGTTTCGATGAGCAGTTCTTC.

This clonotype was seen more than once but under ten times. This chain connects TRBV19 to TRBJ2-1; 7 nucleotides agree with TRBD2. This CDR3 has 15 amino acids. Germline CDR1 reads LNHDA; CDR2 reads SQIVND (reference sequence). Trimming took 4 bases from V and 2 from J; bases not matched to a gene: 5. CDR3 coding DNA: TGTGCCAGTAGTAATCCGGGACTAACCTACAATGAGCAGTTCTTC. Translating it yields CASSNPGLTYNEQFF.

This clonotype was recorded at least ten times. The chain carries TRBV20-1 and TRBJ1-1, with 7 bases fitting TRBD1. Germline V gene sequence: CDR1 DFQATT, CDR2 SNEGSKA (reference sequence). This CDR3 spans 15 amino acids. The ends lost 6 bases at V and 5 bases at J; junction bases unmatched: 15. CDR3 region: CSALPTGLLRTEAFF. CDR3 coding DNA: TGCAGTGCCCTCCCGACAGGGCTTTTGAGAACTGAAGCTTTCTTT.

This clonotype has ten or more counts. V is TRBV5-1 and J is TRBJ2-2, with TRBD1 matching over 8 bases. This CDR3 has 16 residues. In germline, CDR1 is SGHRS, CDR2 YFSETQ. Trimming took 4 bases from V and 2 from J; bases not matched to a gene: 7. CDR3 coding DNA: TGCGCCAGCAGCCTAGGACAGGGACTTAACACCGGGGAGCTGTTTTTT. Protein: CASSLGQGLNTGELFF.

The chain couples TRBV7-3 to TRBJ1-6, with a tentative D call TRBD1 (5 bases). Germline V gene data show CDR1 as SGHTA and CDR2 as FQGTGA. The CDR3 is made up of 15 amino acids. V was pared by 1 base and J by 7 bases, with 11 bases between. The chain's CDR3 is CASSLMGGGNSPLHF. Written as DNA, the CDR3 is TGTGCCAGCAGCTTAATGGGTGGGGGAAATTCACCCCTCCACTTT.

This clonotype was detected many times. CDR3 nucleotides: TGTGCCAGCAGCTTAGGCTTCAAAGGTCCTAGCGGGAAGCTCTACGAGCAGTACTTC. Protein product: CASSLGFKGPSGKLYEQYF. J is TRBJ2-7 and V is TRBV7-8, with 9 bases that match TRBD2. V trimming: 1 base; J trimming: 3 bases; junction bases outside the gene matches: 16. This CDR3 has 19 residues. CDR1 is SGHVS and CDR2 is FQNEAQ in the germline V gene. Complete variable domain (other parts from reference TRBV7-8 and TRBJ2-7): GAGVSQSPRYKVAKRGQDVALRCDPISGHVSLFWYQQALGQGPEFLTYFQNEAQLDKSGLPSDRFFAERPEGSVSTLKIQRTQQEDSAVYLCASSLGFKGPSGKLYEQYFGPGTRLTVT.

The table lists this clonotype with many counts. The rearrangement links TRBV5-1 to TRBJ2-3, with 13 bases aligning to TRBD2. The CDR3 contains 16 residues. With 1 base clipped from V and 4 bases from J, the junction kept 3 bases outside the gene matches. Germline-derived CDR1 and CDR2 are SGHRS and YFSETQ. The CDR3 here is CASSLPLAGGSDTQYF. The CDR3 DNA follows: TGCGCCAGCAGCTTGCCACTAGCGGGGGGGTCAGATACGCAGTATTTT. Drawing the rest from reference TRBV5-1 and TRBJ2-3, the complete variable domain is KAGVTQTPRYLIKTRGQQVTLSCSPISGHRSVSWYQQTPGQGLQFLFEYFSETQRNKGNFPGRFSGRQFSNSRSEMNVSTLELGDSALYLCASSLPLAGGSDTQYFGPGTRLTVL.

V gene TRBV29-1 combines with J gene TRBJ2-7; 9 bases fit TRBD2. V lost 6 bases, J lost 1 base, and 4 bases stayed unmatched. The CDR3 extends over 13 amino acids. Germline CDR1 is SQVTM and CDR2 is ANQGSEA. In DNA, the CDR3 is TGCAGCGTCAGACTAGCGGAGTCCTACGAGCAGTACTTC. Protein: CSVRLAESYEQYF.

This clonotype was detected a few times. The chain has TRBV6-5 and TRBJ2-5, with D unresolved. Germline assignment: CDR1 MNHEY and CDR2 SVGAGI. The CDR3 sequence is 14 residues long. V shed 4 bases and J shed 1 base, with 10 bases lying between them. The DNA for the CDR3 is TGTGCCAGCAGTTCCATAACAGCCCAAGAGACCCAGTACTTC. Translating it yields CASSSITAQETQYF.

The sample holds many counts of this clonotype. CDR3 residues: CASSQGVILTGELFF. DNA of the CDR3: TGTGCCAGCAGTCAAGGGGTAATCCTTACCGGGGAGCTGTTTTTT. V usage is TRBV12-3 or TRBV12-4 and J usage is TRBJ2-2; D might be TRBD1 (5 bases). The length of the CDR3 is 15 residues. V was shortened by 5 bases and J by 5 bases, with 15 bases between the two germline ends.

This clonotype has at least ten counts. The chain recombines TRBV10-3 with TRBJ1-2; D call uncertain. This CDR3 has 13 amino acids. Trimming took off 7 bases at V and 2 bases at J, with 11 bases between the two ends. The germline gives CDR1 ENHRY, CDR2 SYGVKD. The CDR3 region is CAIKAQENYGYTF. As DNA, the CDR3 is TGTGCCATCAAGGCCCAAGAAAACTATGGCTACACCTTC.

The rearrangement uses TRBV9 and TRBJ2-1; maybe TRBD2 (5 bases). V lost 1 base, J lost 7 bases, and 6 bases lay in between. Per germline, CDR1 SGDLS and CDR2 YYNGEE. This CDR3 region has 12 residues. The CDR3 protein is CASSVTGNEQFF. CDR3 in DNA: TGTGCCAGCAGCGTAACGGGAAATGAGCAGTTCTTC.

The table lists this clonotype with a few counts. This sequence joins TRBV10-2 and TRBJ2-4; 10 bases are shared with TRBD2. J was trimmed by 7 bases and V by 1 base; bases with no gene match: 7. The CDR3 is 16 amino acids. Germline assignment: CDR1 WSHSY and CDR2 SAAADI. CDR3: CASSEFLAGGLNIQYF. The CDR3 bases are TGCGCCAGCAGTGAGTTTTTAGCGGGGGGCCTGAACATTCAGTACTTC.

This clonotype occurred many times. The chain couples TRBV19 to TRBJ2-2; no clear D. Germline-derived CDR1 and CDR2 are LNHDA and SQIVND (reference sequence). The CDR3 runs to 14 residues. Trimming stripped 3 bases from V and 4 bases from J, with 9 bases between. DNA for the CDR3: TGTGCCAGTAGTATCGCTGGGATCACCGGGGAGCTGTTTTTT. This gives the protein CASSIAGITGELFF.

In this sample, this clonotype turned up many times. CDR3 nucleotide sequence: TGCAGTGCTGCCGGTGCCACCTCTGGCTACACCTTC. Amino acids: CSAAGATSGYTF. The V and J genes are TRBV20-1 and TRBJ1-2; D gene unclear. Trimming removed 5 bases from V and 7 bases from J, with 14 bases in between. This CDR3 is 12 amino acids long. Germline lookup yields CDR1 DFQATT and CDR2 SNEGSKA (reference sequence).

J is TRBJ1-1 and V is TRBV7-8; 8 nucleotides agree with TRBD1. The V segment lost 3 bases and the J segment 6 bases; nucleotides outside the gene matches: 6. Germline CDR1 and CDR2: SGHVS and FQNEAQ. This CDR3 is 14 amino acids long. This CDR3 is CASSFGQGGSEAFF. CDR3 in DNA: TGTGCCAGCAGCTTTGGACAGGGAGGATCTGAAGCTTTCTTT.

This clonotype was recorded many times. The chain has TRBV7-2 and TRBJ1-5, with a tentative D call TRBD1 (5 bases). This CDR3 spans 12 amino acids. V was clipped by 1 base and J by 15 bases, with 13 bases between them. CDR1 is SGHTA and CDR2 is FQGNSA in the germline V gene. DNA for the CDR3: TGTGCCAGCAGCTTAGAGGGGAGGGTTCGGCATTTT. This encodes CASSLEGRVRHF.

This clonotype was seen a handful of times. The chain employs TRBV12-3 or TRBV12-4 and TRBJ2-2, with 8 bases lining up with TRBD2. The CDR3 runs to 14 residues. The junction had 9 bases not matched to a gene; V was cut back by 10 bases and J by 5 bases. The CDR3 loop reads CAIPPGGGTGELFF. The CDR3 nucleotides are TGTGCCATCCCACCGGGAGGGGGGACCGGGGAGCTGTTTTTT.

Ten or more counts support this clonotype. DNA of the CDR3: TGTGCCAGCAGCTTGACACCGAACACTGAAGCTTTCTTT. This translates into CASSLTPNTEAFF. This chain joins TRBV7-3 and TRBJ1-1, with D unresolved. The CDR3 is 13 amino acids. V was pared by 3 bases and J by 1 base, with 6 bases between. Germline assignment: CDR1 SGHTA and CDR2 FQGTGA. Supplemented by reference TRBV7-3 and TRBJ1-1, the full variable domain reads GAGVSQTPSNKVTEKGKYVELRCDPISGHTALYWYRQSLGQGPEFLIYFQGTGAADDSGLPNDRFFAVRPEGSVSTLKIQRTERGDSAVYLCASSLTPNTEAFFGQGTRLTVV.

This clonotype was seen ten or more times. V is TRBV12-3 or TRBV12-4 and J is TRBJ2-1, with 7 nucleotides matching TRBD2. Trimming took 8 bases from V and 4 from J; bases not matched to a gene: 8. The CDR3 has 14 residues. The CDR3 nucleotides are TGTGCCAGCGAACCAGCGGGATTATACAATGAGCAGTTCTTC. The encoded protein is CASEPAGLYNEQFF.

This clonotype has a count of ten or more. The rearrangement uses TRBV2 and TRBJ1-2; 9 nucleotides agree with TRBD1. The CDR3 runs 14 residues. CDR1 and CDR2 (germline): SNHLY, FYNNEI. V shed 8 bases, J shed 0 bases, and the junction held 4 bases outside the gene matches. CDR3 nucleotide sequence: TGTGCCAGCGGTCGACAGGGGGCTAACTATGGCTACACCTTC. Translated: CASGRQGANYGYTF.

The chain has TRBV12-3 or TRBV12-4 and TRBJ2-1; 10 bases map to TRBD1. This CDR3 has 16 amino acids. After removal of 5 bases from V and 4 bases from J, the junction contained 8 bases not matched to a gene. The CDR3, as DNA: TGTGCCAGCAGTCCATCCTCGGGACAGGGGTACAATGAGCAGTTCTTC. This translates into CASSPSSGQGYNEQFF.

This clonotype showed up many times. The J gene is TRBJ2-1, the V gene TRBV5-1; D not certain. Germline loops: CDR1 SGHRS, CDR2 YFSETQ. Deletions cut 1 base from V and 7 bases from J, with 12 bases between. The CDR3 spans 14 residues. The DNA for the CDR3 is TGCGCCAGCAGCTTGTTTTCCCTGGGGAATGAGCAGTTCTTC. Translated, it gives CASSLFSLGNEQFF.